This TCR beta chain was identified in a study of CD8 T cells in ankylosing spondylitis. Study-level points and caveats: Reportedly, matched ankylosing spondylitis synovial fluid was significantly enriched for disease-linked clones. It appeared that ankylosing spondylitis blood was characterized by a TCR beta motif of about eight highly homologous variants. Clones linked to the disease showed a CD8+ phenotype. They occurred at relatively low frequencies in peripheral blood.

V lost 5 bases and J 0 bases, leaving 9 bases between the germline ends. The CDR3 runs to 14 residues. This clonotype was counted a few times. No antigen is known for it. The TCR beta libraries were generated through quantitative 5'-RACE incorporating molecular barcodes. Each CDR3 protein is one row after TCRdb ran MiXCR on the 5' RACE reads. The sample contains approximately 39,000 distinct CDR3 sequences, approximately 11% of which appear only once. This rearrangement joins TRBV12-3 or TRBV12-4 to TRBJ2-3; unclear D gene. This receptor was identified in a male donor with ankylosing spondylitis. Material: synovial fluid, either unsorted or a sorted T cell fraction (not recorded which). The CDR3 reads CASSPMASTDTQYF. The CDR3 nucleotides are TGTGCCAGCAGTCCTATGGCTAGCACAGATACGCAGTATTTT.